This T cell receptor (beta chain) was found in a study of shared clonotypes between healthy human individuals. V was shortened by 5 bases and J by 6 bases, with 16 bases between the two germline ends. The CDR3 is made up of 14 amino acids. Germline V lookup: CDR1 LNHDA, CDR2 SQIVND (reference sequence). Generated by immunoSEQ multiplex PCR, the TCRdb table keeps only in-frame clones and is missing some. Of over a million clones listed, around 74% are singletons. The rearrangement links TRBV19 to TRBJ1-1; D call uncertain. This sequence was found in a man between 18 and 29 years old in good health. What was sequenced was memory CD4+ T cells sorted from blood. As to subset: CD45RA-negative fraction. CDR3 bases: TGTGCCAGTAGTCTTGGCGCACCTCGGGCTGAAGCTTTCTTT. Amino acid sequence: CASSLGAPRAEAFF.